These 19 T cell receptor beta chains originate from one sample sequenced in a study of beta chain features in type 1 diabetes. Of the isolated RNA, all was reverse transcribed, and so the sequenced material was expressed TCRB transcripts. The table came from immunoSEQ multiplex PCR; TCRdb's copy has only in-frame clones and leaves some out. The data contain tens of thousands of clones, about 32% of them seen just once; the ten biggest clones take up approximately 0.45%. Sample: stem cell memory CD4+ T cells from blood. All receptors derive from a woman aged 18-29 years in good health.

This chain links TRBV19 with TRBJ1-1; tentatively, D is TRBD1 (5 bases). In germline, CDR1 is LNHDA, CDR2 SQIVND (reference sequence). CDR3 size: 15 residues. Trimming took 4 bases from V and 1 from J, leaving 13 bases between them. The CDR3 nucleotides read TGTGCCAGTAGTAACCGGGACGGGGGGAACACTGAAGCTTTCTTT. Amino acid sequence: CASSNRDGGNTEAFF. Based on the CDR3 plus reference TRBV19 and TRBJ1-1, the full variable domain is DGGITQSPKYLFRKEGQNVTLSCEQNLNHDAMYWYRQDPGQGLRLIYYSQIVNDFQKGDIAEGYSVSREKKESFPLTVTSAQKNPTAFYLCASSNRDGGNTEAFFGQGTRLTVV.

V usage is TRBV7-3 and J usage is TRBJ1-1, with a tentative D call TRBD1 (5 bases). The V and J ends lost 4 bases and 1 base respectively, with 10 bases between them. CDR3 length: 14 amino acids. In germline, CDR1 is SGHTA, CDR2 FQGTGA. The CDR3 region is CASSSSGGNTEAFF. The CDR3 DNA follows: TGTGCCAGCAGCTCCTCCGGGGGGAACACTGAAGCTTTCTTT.

The CDR3 loop is CAISELGPGAQETQYF. The CDR3 coding sequence is TGTGCCATCAGTGAGTTGGGTCCGGGAGCGCAAGAGACCCAGTACTTC. V gene TRBV10-3 combines with J gene TRBJ2-5; D perhaps matches TRBD2 (6 bases). The length of the CDR3 is 16 residues. The germline V gene encodes CDR1 ENHRY and CDR2 SYGVKD. Trimming pared 1 base from V and 2 bases from J, leaving 14 bases between.

This clone was found a few times. V and J are TRBV7-9 and TRBJ2-3; perhaps TRBD1 as D (6 bases). Trimming shortened V by 5 bases and J by 0 bases, and 18 bases separated the two germline ends. The CDR3 has 17 residues. Germline V CDR1 and CDR2: SEHNR, FQNEAQ (reference sequence). The CDR3 reads CASSLDRHLRSTDTQYF. The CDR3 DNA is TGTGCCAGCAGCCTCGACAGGCACCTACGAAGCACAGATACGCAGTATTTT. The full variable domain, in which reference TRBV7-9 and TRBJ2-3 provide the parts outside the CDR3, is DTGVSQNPRHKITKRGQNVTFRCDPISEHNRLYWYRQTLGQGPEFLTYFQNEAQLEKSRLLSDRFSAERPKGSFSTLEIQRTEQGDSAMYLCASSLDRHLRSTDTQYFGPGTRLTVL.

This clone was picked up a small number of times. Other DNA sequences of this sample code for an identical CDR3. The chain recombines TRBV7-9 with TRBJ1-1; D may be TRBD1 (5 bases). The germline V and J ends were trimmed by 5 bases and 8 bases, with 12 bases remaining between them. CDR1 and CDR2 from the germline V gene are SEHNR and FQNEAQ (reference sequence). The CDR3 is made up of 12 amino acids. In DNA, the CDR3 is TGTGCCAGCAGCCGGGGGACGACCGAAGCTTTCTTT. Translating gives CASSRGTTEAFF.

This chain's CDR3 is CASSSRAGDAHYNEQFF. The CDR3 DNA is TGTGCCAGCAGCTCCAGAGCGGGAGACGCCCATTACAATGAGCAGTTCTTC. V usage is TRBV7-9 and J usage is TRBJ2-1; 8 bases line up with TRBD2. The germline CDR1 and CDR2 sequences are SEHNR and FQNEAQ (reference sequence). The CDR3 contains 17 residues. With V trimmed by 4 bases and J by 4 bases, 12 bases remained unmatched.

This rearrangement joins TRBV7-2 to TRBJ2-1; D gene unclear. Between the trimmed V and J ends, which lost 0 bases and 10 bases, there was a span of 7 bases. The CDR3 consists of 12 residues. Looked up from germline, CDR1 is SGHTA and CDR2 is FQGNSA. The CDR3 spells CASSLASREQFF. The CDR3 DNA reads as TGTGCCAGCAGCTTAGCTTCGCGGGAGCAGTTCTTC.

The rearrangement links TRBV6-1 to TRBJ2-7, with TRBD2 as a possible D gene (5 bases). The CDR3 has 15 residues. Germline-derived CDR1 and CDR2 are MNHNS and SASEGT. With 0 bases removed from V and 3 bases from J, the gap between germline ends came to 12 bases. The CDR3 sequence is CASSEANGLVYEQYF. CDR3 DNA sequence: TGTGCCAGCAGTGAAGCCAACGGACTGGTCTACGAGCAGTACTTC.

The sample holds a few counts of this clone. V usage is TRBV12-5 and J usage is TRBJ2-5; D may be TRBD2 (5 bases). From germline, CDR1 is LGHNT and CDR2 FRNRAP. The CDR3 is 13 amino acids. The germline V and J ends were trimmed by 5 bases and 0 bases, with 7 bases remaining between them. CDR3 bases: TGTGCTAGTGGTGGGGAGTACCAAGAGACCCAGTACTTC. This sequence encodes CASGGEYQETQYF.

This clone has only one observation. The V call is TRBV6-1, the J call TRBJ2-1; TRBD2 agrees at 12 bases. V lost 5 bases, J lost 13 bases, and 6 bases stayed unmatched. This CDR3 spans 13 amino acids. Germline V CDR1 and CDR2: MNHNS, SASEGT. CDR3 protein: CASSSGLAGTQFF. The DNA of the CDR3 is TGTGCCAGCAGTTCAGGACTAGCGGGGACCCAGTTCTTC.

The genes are TRBV10-3 and TRBJ2-3; D unresolved. The CDR3 is 12 amino acids. Germline V gives CDR1 ENHRY, CDR2 SYGVKD. V lost 8 bases, J lost 2 bases, and 8 bases lay in between. CDR3 sequence reads: CAIGGSTDTQYF. CDR3 coding DNA: TGTGCCATCGGCGGCTCCACAGATACGCAGTATTTT.

CDR3 coding DNA: TGCGCCAGCAGCTTGGCCCAAGCGAAAGAGACCCAGTACTTC. Translating gives CASSLAQAKETQYF. The chain carries TRBV5-1 and TRBJ2-5; D is undetermined. Between the trimmed V and J ends, which lost 0 bases and 3 bases, there was a span of 9 bases. The CDR3 sequence is 14 residues long. CDR1 SGHRS and CDR2 YFSETQ come from the germline V gene.

The chain employs TRBV4-1 and TRBJ2-5; 8 nucleotides align to TRBD2. The CDR3 runs to 14 residues. V trimming: 4 bases; J trimming: 3 bases; junction bases outside the gene matches: 4. Germline V gene sequence: CDR1 MGHRA, CDR2 YSYEKL. Written as DNA, the CDR3 is TGCGCCAGCAGCCGCTTACTAGCGGAAGAGACCCAGTACTTC. This encodes CASSRLLAEETQYF.

This clone came up a few times. The chain links TRBV11-2 to TRBJ2-2, with 9 positions matching TRBD1. Germline trimming cut 7 bases from V and 6 bases from J; bases unmatched to any gene: 12. The CDR3 totals 16 residues. Germline values: CDR1 SGHAT, CDR2 FQNNGV. CDR3 coding DNA: TGTGCCAGCACCTCCCTACGGACAGGGGACCCCGGGGAGCTGTTTTTT. This sequence encodes CASTSLRTGDPGELFF. Full variable domain (rest looked up from reference TRBV11-2 and TRBJ2-2): EAGVAQSPRYKIIEKRQSVAFWCNPISGHATLYWYQQILGQGPKLLIQFQNNGVVDDSQLPKDRFSAERLKGVDSTLKIQPAKLEDSAVYLCASTSLRTGDPGELFFGEGSRLTVL.

The chain recombines TRBV6-5 with TRBJ1-1; 7 bases map to TRBD1. Germline V CDR1 and CDR2: MNHEY, SVGAGI. The CDR3 is made up of 15 amino acids. With V trimmed by 4 bases and J by 0 bases, 5 bases remained unmatched. The CDR3: CASSSRTGVNTEAFF. CDR3 DNA: TGTGCCAGCAGTTCGAGGACAGGAGTGAACACTGAAGCTTTCTTT.

The chain employs TRBV7-9 and TRBJ2-7; 7 positions agree with TRBD2. CDR1 and CDR2 (germline): SEHNR, FQNEAQ (reference sequence). The CDR3 extends over 13 amino acids. Trimming took 4 bases from V and 7 from J; bases not matched to a gene: 7. This chain's CDR3 is CASSSPRGVEQYF. The CDR3 bases are TGTGCCAGCAGCTCCCCCCGGGGGGTGGAGCAGTACTTC.

The CDR3 region has the DNA TGTGCCAGCGGACTTGAGACCCAGTACTTC. As protein: CASGLETQYF. This chain joins TRBV7-2 and TRBJ2-5; possible D gene TRBD2, 5 bases. Germline V gives CDR1 SGHTA, CDR2 FQGNSA. The CDR3 consists of 10 residues. Trimming stripped 8 bases from V and 5 bases from J, with 6 bases between.

This clone was counted a few times. The V gene is TRBV7-9, the J gene TRBJ2-6; D not resolved. The CDR3 consists of 16 residues. The V gene's germline CDR1 is SEHNR and CDR2 FQNEAQ (reference sequence). V lost 4 bases and J 0 bases, leaving 10 bases between the germline ends. The CDR3 region is CASSSQQTSGANVLTF. In DNA form, the CDR3 reads TGTGCCAGCAGCTCCCAACAAACCTCTGGGGCCAACGTCCTGACTTTC.

This rearrangement joins TRBV10-3 to TRBJ1-2; D possibly corresponds to TRBD1 (6 bases). The CDR3 covers 14 residues. The germline V gene encodes CDR1 ENHRY and CDR2 SYGVKD. Trimming removed 7 bases at V and 7 bases at J, with 19 bases between. CDR3 bases: TGTGCCATCAACCTGGGACAAGCGAGTAGTGGCTACACCTTC. Protein product: CAINLGQASSGYTF.